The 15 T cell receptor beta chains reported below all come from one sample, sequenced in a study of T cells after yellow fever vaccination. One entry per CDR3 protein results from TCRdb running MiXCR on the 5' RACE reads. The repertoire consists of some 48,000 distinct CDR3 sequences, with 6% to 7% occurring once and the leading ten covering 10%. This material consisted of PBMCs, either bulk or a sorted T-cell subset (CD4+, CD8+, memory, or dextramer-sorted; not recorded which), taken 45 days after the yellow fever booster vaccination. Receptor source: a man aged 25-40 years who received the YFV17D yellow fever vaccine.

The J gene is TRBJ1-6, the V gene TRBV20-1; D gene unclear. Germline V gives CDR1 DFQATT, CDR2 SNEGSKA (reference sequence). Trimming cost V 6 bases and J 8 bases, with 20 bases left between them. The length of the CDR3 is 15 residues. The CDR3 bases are TGCAGTGCCGCCAACGTCCTCAAGAACTATTCACCCCTCCACTTT. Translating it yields CSAANVLKNYSPLHF.

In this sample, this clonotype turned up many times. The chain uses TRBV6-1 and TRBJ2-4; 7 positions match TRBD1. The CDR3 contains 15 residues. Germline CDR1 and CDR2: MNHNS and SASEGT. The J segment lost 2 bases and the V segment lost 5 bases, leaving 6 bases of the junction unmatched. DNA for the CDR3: TGTGCCAGCAGTCTGACAGGGTTGTCCAAAAACATTCAGTACTTC. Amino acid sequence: CASSLTGLSKNIQYF.

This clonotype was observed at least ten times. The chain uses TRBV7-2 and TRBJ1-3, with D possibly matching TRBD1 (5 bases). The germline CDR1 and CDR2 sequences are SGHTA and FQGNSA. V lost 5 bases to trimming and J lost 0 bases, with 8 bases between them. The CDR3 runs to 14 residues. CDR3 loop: CASSRDVSGNTIYF. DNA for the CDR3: TGTGCCAGCAGCCGGGACGTCTCTGGAAACACCATATATTTT. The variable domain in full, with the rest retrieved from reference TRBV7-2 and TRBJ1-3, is GAGVSQSPSNKVTEKGKDVELRCDPISGHTALYWYRQSLGQGLEFLIYFQGNSAPDKSGLPSDRFSAERTGGSVSTLTIQRTQQEDSAVYLCASSRDVSGNTIYFGEGSWLTVV.

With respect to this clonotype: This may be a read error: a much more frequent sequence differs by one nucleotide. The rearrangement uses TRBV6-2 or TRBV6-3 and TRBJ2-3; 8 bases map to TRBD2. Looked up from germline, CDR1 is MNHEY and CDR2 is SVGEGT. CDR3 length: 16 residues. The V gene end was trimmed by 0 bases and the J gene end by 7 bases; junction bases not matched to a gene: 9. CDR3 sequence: CASSYSRLALDHTQYF. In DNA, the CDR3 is TGTGCCAGCAGTTACTCGAGACTAGCGTTGGATCATACGCAGTATTTT.

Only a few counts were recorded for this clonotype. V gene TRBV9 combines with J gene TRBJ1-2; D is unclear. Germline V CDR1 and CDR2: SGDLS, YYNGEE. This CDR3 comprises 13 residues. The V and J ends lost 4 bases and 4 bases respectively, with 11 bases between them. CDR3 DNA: TGTGCCAGCAGCCCAACAGACACCTATGGCTACACCTTC. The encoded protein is CASSPTDTYGYTF.

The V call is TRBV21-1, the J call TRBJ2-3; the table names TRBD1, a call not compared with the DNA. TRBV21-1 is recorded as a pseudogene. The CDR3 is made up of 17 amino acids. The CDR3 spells CASSKGPGQGVKDTQYF. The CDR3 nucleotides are TGTGCCAGCAGCAAAGGCCCAGGACAGGGTGTGAAAGATACGCAGTATTTT.

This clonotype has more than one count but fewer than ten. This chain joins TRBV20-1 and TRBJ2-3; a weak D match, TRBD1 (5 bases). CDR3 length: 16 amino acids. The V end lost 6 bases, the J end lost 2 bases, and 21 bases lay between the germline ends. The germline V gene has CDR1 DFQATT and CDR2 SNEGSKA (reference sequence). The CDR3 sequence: CSAARLDRKITDTQYF. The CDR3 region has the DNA TGCAGTGCCGCCCGGCTAGACAGAAAGATCACAGATACGCAGTATTTT.

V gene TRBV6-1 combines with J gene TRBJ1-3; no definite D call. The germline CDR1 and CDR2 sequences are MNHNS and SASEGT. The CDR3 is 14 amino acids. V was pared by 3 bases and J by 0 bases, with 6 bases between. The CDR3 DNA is TGTGCCAGCAGTGAGCGGTTCTCTGGAAACACCATATATTTT. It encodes CASSERFSGNTIYF.

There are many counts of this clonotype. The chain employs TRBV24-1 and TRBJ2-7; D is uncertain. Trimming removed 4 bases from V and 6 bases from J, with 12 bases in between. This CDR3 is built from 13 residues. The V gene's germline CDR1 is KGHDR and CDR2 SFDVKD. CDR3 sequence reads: CATSDSDRIEQYF. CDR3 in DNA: TGTGCCACCAGTGACTCGGACCGCATCGAGCAGTACTTC.

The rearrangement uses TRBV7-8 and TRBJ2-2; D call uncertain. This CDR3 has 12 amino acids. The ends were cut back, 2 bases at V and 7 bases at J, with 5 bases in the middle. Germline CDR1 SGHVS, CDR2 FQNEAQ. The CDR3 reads CASSLLDGELFF. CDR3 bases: TGTGCCAGCAGCTTACTCGACGGGGAGCTGTTTTTT. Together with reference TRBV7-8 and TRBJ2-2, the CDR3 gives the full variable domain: GAGVSQSPRYKVAKRGQDVALRCDPISGHVSLFWYQQALGQGPEFLTYFQNEAQLDKSGLPSDRFFAERPEGSVSTLKIQRTQQEDSAVYLCASSLLDGELFFGEGSRLTVL.

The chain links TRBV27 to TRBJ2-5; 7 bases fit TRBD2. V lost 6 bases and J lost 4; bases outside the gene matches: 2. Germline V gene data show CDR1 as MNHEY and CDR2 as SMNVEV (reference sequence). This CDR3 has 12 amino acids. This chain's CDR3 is CASRGEGETQYF. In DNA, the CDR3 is TGTGCCAGCAGAGGGGAGGGAGAGACCCAGTACTTC.

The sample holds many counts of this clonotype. The CDR3 spells CASRITENGYTF. The DNA for the CDR3 is TGTGCCAGCAGGATAACAGAGAATGGCTACACCTTC. The V and J genes are TRBV2 and TRBJ1-2; D not certain. There are 12 residues in the CDR3. Germline CDR1 is SNHLY and CDR2 is FYNNEI. V lost 6 bases to trimming and J lost 6 bases, with 11 bases between them.

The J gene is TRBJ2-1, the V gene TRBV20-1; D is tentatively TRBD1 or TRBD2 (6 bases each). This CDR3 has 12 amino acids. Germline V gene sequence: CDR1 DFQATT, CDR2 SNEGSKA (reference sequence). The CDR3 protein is CRLGGTPNEQFF. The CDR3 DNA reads TGCAGACTAGGGGGGACCCCCAATGAGCAGTTCTTC.

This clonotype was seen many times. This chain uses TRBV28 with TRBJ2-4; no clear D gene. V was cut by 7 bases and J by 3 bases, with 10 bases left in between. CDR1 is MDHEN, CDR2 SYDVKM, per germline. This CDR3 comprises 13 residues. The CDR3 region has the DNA TGTGCCAGCACCAACTACGGCAAAAACATTCAGTACTTC. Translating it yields CASTNYGKNIQYF.

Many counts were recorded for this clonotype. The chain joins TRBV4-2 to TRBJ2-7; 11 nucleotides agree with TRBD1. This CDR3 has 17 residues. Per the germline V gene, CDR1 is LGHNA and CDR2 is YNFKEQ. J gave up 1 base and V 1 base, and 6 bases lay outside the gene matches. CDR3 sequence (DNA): TGTGCCAGCAGCCAAGCCATAGGGACAGGGGGTTCCTACGAGCAGTACTTC. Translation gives CASSQAIGTGGSYEQYF.